This T cell receptor (beta chain) was identified during a study of blood T cell repertoires in COVID-19. Study as a whole: The samples span acute and convalescent COVID-19 from the United States, Italy and Spain. Sources were T cells, B-cell-depleted T cells, or PBMCs; the material itself was cDNA or gDNA.

In assigning cohorts, the study relied on participant-reported clinical history. Sequenced by immunoSEQ multiplex PCR; TCRdb stores in-frame clones only, minus some. The table has 300,000 to 400,000 clones, about 85% seen once. Between the trimmed V and J ends, which lost 7 bases and 10 bases, there was a span of 14 bases. The CDR3 length is 12 residues. The germline gives CDR1 LNHDA, CDR2 SQIVND (reference sequence). The sequencing input was PBMCs or T cells enriched from blood (not recorded which). This TCR came from a woman in her 30s who had been exposed to COVID-19. The chain uses TRBV19 and TRBJ2-1, with a weak D call TRBD2 (5 bases). CDR3 nucleotides: TGTGCCAGTAACTACCGTTCGGGGGAGCAGTTCTTC. Translating it yields CASNYRSGEQFF.